A selection of T cell receptor beta chains follows, all from one sample in a study of T-cell reconstitution after alpha-beta-depleted transplantation in children. TCRdb analysed the PCR reads with MiXCR anew, one entry per CDR3 protein. The sample records hundreds of thousands of distinct CDR3 sequences, around 12% being singletons. The sequencing here drew on PBMCs, taken before TCRalphabeta/CD19-depleted stem cell transplant. The receptors shown here come from a girl aged 2 to 10 with congenital amegakaryocytic thrombocytopenia, due to receive a stem cell transplant. The CDR3 runs from the conserved cysteine through the conserved F or W. D genes are given only for firm matches. Not all rows give a size; the values are once, few, many and, for expanded clones, a class.

>TRBD1|TRBV5-5|few|TRBJ1-3
TGTGCCAGCAGCCAAATACGGGACAGGATGGGAAACACCATATATTTT
CASSQIRDRMGNTIYF
>TRBD1|TRBV9|many|TRBJ2-3
TGTGCCAGCAGCGTGGGGACAGGTCCCACAGATACGCAGTATTTT
CASSVGTGPTDTQYF
>-|TRBV20-1|many|TRBJ1-3
TGCAGTGCGTCGAGGGGGGGCTCTGGAAACACCATATATTTT
CSASRGGSGNTIYF
>TRBD1|TRBV5-1|many|TRBJ2-1
TGCGCCAGCAGCGACAGGGTACCCTACAATGAGCAGTTCTTC
CASSDRVPYNEQFF
>-|TRBV5-1|many|TRBJ2-1
TGCGCCAGCAGGCCGTCCTACAATGAGCAGTTCTTC
CASRPSYNEQFF
>TRBD2|TRBV11-2|-|TRBJ2-3
TGTGCCAGCAGCCTCGGACTAGCGGGAGGGCCTGGTGGAGATACGCAGTATTTT
CASSLGLAGGPGGDTQYF
>-|TRBV5-1|-|TRBJ1-3
TGCGCCAGCAGCTCGAATATTAGGGGTACCGGAGGAAACACCATATATTTT
CASSSNIRGTGGNTIYF
>-|TRBV2|-|TRBJ1-3
TGTGCCAGTACAGAGACCTCTGGAAACACCATATATTTT
CASTETSGNTIYF
>-|TRBV5-6|few|TRBJ2-1
TGTGCCAGCAGCTTGAACTTGGAGGTAATTTACAATGAGCAGTTCTTC
CASSLNLEVIYNEQFF
>TRBD2|TRBV12-3/TRBV12-4|many|TRBJ2-1
TGTGCCAGCAGTCCCAGCGGGAGCGGTGCCTACAATGAGCAGTTCTTC
CASSPSGSGAYNEQFF
>-|TRBV20-1|many|TRBJ2-7
TGCAGTGCTAAGGCAGGTAGATCCTACGAGCAGTACTTC
CSAKAGRSYEQYF
>-|TRBV12-5|-|TRBJ2-2
TGTGCTAGTGGTTTGGTACGGCAGGCAGGGGCCGGATCCGGGGAGCTGTTTTTT
CASGLVRQAGAGSGELFF
>-|TRBV20-1|-|TRBJ2-7
TGCAGTGCTATCTACCTGGGGGGATACGAGCAGTACTTC
CSAIYLGGYEQYF
>-|TRBV29-1|few|TRBJ1-2
TGCAGCGCCCTAACAGGGTTTGGGGGTGGCTACACCTTC
CSALTGFGGGYTF
>-|TRBV9|few|TRBJ1-5
TGTGCCAGCAGCGACCCGTCCTCGGACCAGCCCCAGCATTTT
CASSDPSSDQPQHF
>-|TRBV20-1|few|TRBJ2-2
TGCAGTGCCCCAGTAGTGAACACCGGGGAGCTGTTTTTT
CSAPVVNTGELFF
>-|TRBV6-1|few|TRBJ2-2
TGTGCCAGCAGTGTCGAGCTCGTCGGGGAGCTGTTTTTT
CASSVELVGELFF
>TRBD2|TRBV7-9|-|TRBJ2-5
TGTGCCAGCAGATCGGGACTAGCGGGAGCGGAGACCCAGTACTTC
CASRSGLAGAETQYF
>TRBD1|TRBV7-9|few|TRBJ1-1
TGTGCCAGCAGCACCACAGGGGGCACTGAAGCTTTCTTT
CASSTTGGTEAFF
>-|TRBV12-3/TRBV12-4|many|TRBJ2-1
TGTGCCAGCAGTTTGAATTCGGGAACCCACAATGAGCAGTTCTTC
CASSLNSGTHNEQFF
>-|TRBV11-2|many|TRBJ2-2
TGTGCCAGCAGCTTTAGCGGTATCACCGGGGAGCTGTTTTTT
CASSFSGITGELFF
>-|TRBV27|few|TRBJ2-1
TGTGCCAGCAGTTTGCCTAGCGCTGGAGGCAATGAGCAGTTCTTC
CASSLPSAGGNEQFF
>-|TRBV5-1|-|TRBJ2-3
TGCGCCAGCAGCACCCCGGCCCGGGGCGGGGATACGCAGTATTTT
CASSTPARGGDTQYF
>-|TRBV2|few|TRBJ1-5
TGTGCCAGCAGGACAGGCCTAAATCAGCCCCAGCATTTT
CASRTGLNQPQHF
>-|TRBV5-1|-|TRBJ2-5
TGCGCCAGCGGAGACAGACTCGGCGAGACCCAGTACTTC
CASGDRLGETQYF
>-|TRBV5-1|-|TRBJ2-5
TGCGCCAGCAGCTTGGCCCGGACTATGTTAGAGACCCAGTACTTC
CASSLARTMLETQYF
>TRBD1|TRBV5-1|many|TRBJ2-7
TGCGCCAGCAGCTTGGATCTTTTAAGGGACAGGGGGCCGGAGCAGTACTTC
CASSLDLLRDRGPEQYF
>-|TRBV20-1|many|TRBJ2-7
TGCAGTGCTAGGCATGATAAGTACGAGCAGTACTTC
CSARHDKYEQYF
>-|TRBV3-1|-|TRBJ1-2
TGTGCCAGCAGCCAATCTCCGCAGCACAACTATGGCTACACCTTC
CASSQSPQHNYGYTF
>TRBD1|TRBV10-2|-|TRBJ1-6
TGCGCCAGCAGTGACACAATCCCCGGGACAGCCAATTCACCCCTCCACTTT
CASSDTIPGTANSPLHF
>-|TRBV12-3/TRBV12-4|many|TRBJ2-3
TGTGCCAGCAGTTTAGCGGGACCCGGGGATACGCAGTATTTT
CASSLAGPGDTQYF
>-|TRBV20-1|few|TRBJ2-7
TGCAGTGGTTGGTCAGGGCGCGGGCCCGAGCAGTACTTC
CSGWSGRGPEQYF
>-|TRBV20-1|many|TRBJ2-3
TGCAGTGCTAGCCCTGGGCGGGTACCTGGCACAGATACGCAGTATTTT
CSASPGRVPGTDTQYF
>TRBD2|TRBV29-1|many|TRBJ2-5
TGCAGCGTGAGACTAGCGGGAGAGCAAGAGACCCAGTACTTC
CSVRLAGEQETQYF
>-|TRBV28|many|TRBJ1-5
TGTGCCAGCAGTTGGGGGGTAAAGAGCAATCAGCCCCAGCATTTT
CASSWGVKSNQPQHF